This T cell receptor beta chain was captured in a study of memory CD4+ T cells and cytomegalovirus serostatus. V trimming: 6 bases; J trimming: 6 bases; junction bases outside the gene matches: 10. Germline loops: CDR1 MNHEY, CDR2 SVGAGI. This CDR3 region has 14 residues. Points on this clone: Its antigen is unidentified.

Study-wide points: Repertoires predicted CMV serostatus with median bootstrapped AUC of about 0.95. Of approximately 150 reported CMV TCRbeta sequences, around 63 were found in memory CD4+ repertoires.

In the authors' workflow: After removing out-of-frame reads, around 2 million distinct TCRbeta sequences remained. The repertoire was sequenced with immunoSEQ multiplex PCR; TCRdb's copy has only in-frame clones and lacks some. Clone size and V and J calls were adopted from that table, with D and trimming inferred from the DNA. This table has 52,000 or so clones, about 79% appearing once. Single viable CD3+CD4+CD8-CD45RO+ cells were sorted as the memory CD4+ T cells. The material sequenced was memory CD4+ T cells from blood. This sequence originates from an adult in good health and CMV-seronegative. The V gene is TRBV6-5, the J gene TRBJ2-7, with TRBD1 matching over 8 bases. CDR3 coding DNA: TGTGCCAGCAGCGCCCGGACAGGGTCGGGCGAGCAGTACTTC. Encoded protein: CASSARTGSGEQYF.